These 23 T cell receptor beta chains were sequenced from one sample in a study of cytomegalovirus exposure and HLA in healthy donors. The PCR used 60 Vbeta and 13 Jbeta primers. The protocol was immunoSEQ multiplex PCR, while the TCRdb copy is restricted to in-frame clones and leaves out a portion. The sample lists approximately 180,000 clones; around 75% were seen once. Sequencing was performed on PBMCs. The receptors originated from a woman in her thirties in good health and CMV-seronegative.

The rearrangement links TRBV7-3 to TRBJ1-6; the D is unclear. CDR3 length equals 16 residues. Looked up from germline, CDR1 is SGHTA and CDR2 is FQGTGA. With 2 bases removed from V and 8 bases from J, the gap between germline ends came to 16 bases. CDR3 DNA: TGTGCCAGCAGCTTAGGCCCTTTGGGGAGGGATTCACCCCTCCACTTT. Encoded protein: CASSLGPLGRDSPLHF.

The chain has TRBV5-5 and TRBJ2-7; possible D gene TRBD2, 5 bases. The V end was cut by 0 bases, the J end by 1 base, with 11 bases between. This CDR3 is built from 15 residues. CDR1 and CDR2 from the germline V gene are SGHKS and YYEKEE (reference sequence). The CDR3 protein is CASSLVFPGSYEQYF. For the CDR3, the DNA is TGTGCCAGCAGCTTGGTTTTTCCGGGGTCCTACGAGCAGTACTTC.

This clone came up a few times. V gene TRBV7-2 combines with J gene TRBJ1-1; TRBD1 agrees at 7 bases. The CDR3 extends over 15 amino acids. Germline values: CDR1 SGHTA, CDR2 FQGNSA. V shed 5 bases, J shed 1 base, and the junction held 7 bases outside the gene matches. The CDR3 region has the DNA TGTGCCAGCAGCATCCGACAGGGACCGAACACTGAAGCTTTCTTT. Translation gives CASSIRQGPNTEAFF.

This clone was picked up a small number of times. This chain links TRBV7-9 with TRBJ1-1, with D uncertain. The CDR3 has 15 amino acids. V lost 5 bases to trimming and J lost 0 bases, with 13 bases between them. The germline CDR1 and CDR2 sequences are SEHNR and FQNEAQ (reference sequence). The CDR3 protein is CASSPAGGLNTEAFF. In DNA, the CDR3 is TGTGCCAGCAGCCCCGCGGGTGGGCTGAACACTGAAGCTTTCTTT. Full variable domain (outside the CDR3, taken from reference TRBV7-9 and TRBJ1-1): DTGVSQNPRHKITKRGQNVTFRCDPISEHNRLYWYRQTLGQGPEFLTYFQNEAQLEKSRLLSDRFSAERPKGSFSTLEIQRTEQGDSAMYLCASSPAGGLNTEAFFGQGTRLTVV.

The V call is TRBV5-6, the J call TRBJ1-4, with 7 bases fitting TRBD1. This CDR3 is 15 amino acids long. Looked up from germline, CDR1 is SGHDT and CDR2 is YYEEEE. V was clipped by 0 bases and J by 6 bases; unmatched bases: 5. This CDR3 is CASSLVGTADEKLFF. CDR3 DNA: TGTGCCAGCAGCTTGGTAGGGACAGCGGATGAAAAACTGTTTTTT.

The chain links TRBV20-1 to TRBJ2-7, with 7 bases lining up with TRBD1. Germline assignment: CDR1 DFQATT and CDR2 SNEGSKA (reference sequence). The CDR3 runs 11 residues. The V and J ends lost 0 bases and 12 bases, in that order; junction bases with no gene match: 5. CDR3 sequence reads: CSARDPRGRYF. The CDR3 DNA sequence: TGCAGTGCTAGAGACCCAAGGGGGCGGTACTTC.

The V and J genes are TRBV4-3 and TRBJ2-7; D gene ambiguous. The germline V gene has CDR1 LGHNA and CDR2 YSLEER. The ends were cut back, 2 bases at V and 6 bases at J, with 11 bases in the middle. This CDR3 region has 13 residues. CDR3 coding DNA: TGCGCCAGCAGCCAAACCCTCACCGGCGAGCAGTACTTC. Translating it yields CASSQTLTGEQYF.

The rearrangement links TRBV28 to TRBJ2-7; TRBD1 is a possible D gene (6 bases). Trimming took off 6 bases at V and 3 bases at J, with 9 bases between the two ends. Germline CDR1 reads MDHEN; CDR2 reads SYDVKM. The CDR3 consists of 12 residues. CDR3 residues: CASRTRGYEQYF. DNA for the CDR3: TGTGCCAGCAGAACCAGGGGCTACGAGCAGTACTTC.

This chain links TRBV5-4 with TRBJ2-7; D is perhaps TRBD1 (7 bases). Germline lookup yields CDR1 SGHNT and CDR2 YYREEE (reference sequence). The V end lost 5 bases, the J end lost 3 bases, and 21 bases lay between the germline ends. The CDR3 consists of 16 residues. DNA of the CDR3: TGTGCCAGCAGTCGTATCAGGGGGACTGTAAACTACGAGCAGTACTTC. This gives the protein CASSRIRGTVNYEQYF.

The table lists this clone with a few counts. This chain uses TRBV7-9 with TRBJ1-1; no clear D gene. The CDR3 has 13 residues. Germline V gives CDR1 SEHNR, CDR2 FQNEAQ (reference sequence). The V end was cut by 0 bases, the J end by 7 bases, with 9 bases between. CDR3 nucleotide sequence: TGTGCCAGCAGCTTAGCGAGGGAAAATGAAGCTTTCTTT. It yields the protein CASSLARENEAFF.

The chain joins TRBV6-1 to TRBJ1-5; D not certain. V lost 2 bases to trimming and J lost 9 bases, with 11 bases between them. This CDR3 is built from 13 residues. Germline CDR1 MNHNS, CDR2 SASEGT. The CDR3 protein is CASSEWSGTPQHF. CDR3 coding DNA: TGTGCCAGCAGTGAATGGTCGGGTACGCCCCAGCATTTT.

This chain connects TRBV9 to TRBJ1-1; 8 bases align to TRBD1. The CDR3 extends over 13 amino acids. The trim removed 4 bases at V and 2 bases at J, leaving 1 base unmatched. Germline V CDR1 and CDR2: SGDLS, YYNGEE. CDR3 DNA sequence: TGTGCCAGCAGCCAGGGGGCAAACACTGAAGCTTTCTTT. The encoded protein is CASSQGANTEAFF.

The CDR3 nucleotides read TGTGCCAGCAGTTTCTACGGGATCGGCAATCAGCCCCAGCATTTT. Amino acids: CASSFYGIGNQPQHF. The genes are TRBV2 and TRBJ1-5; D is unresolved. This CDR3 spans 15 amino acids. V was shortened by 5 bases and J by 2 bases, with 13 bases between the two germline ends. Germline V gene sequence: CDR1 SNHLY, CDR2 FYNNEI.

The chain is built from TRBV5-6 and TRBJ2-7; 11 positions agree with TRBD2. The CDR3 consists of 16 residues. Per germline, CDR1 SGHDT and CDR2 YYEEEE. V was pared by 4 bases and J by 3 bases, with 9 bases of the junction left unmatched. The CDR3 spells CASSRGLAGSFYEQYF. CDR3 DNA: TGTGCCAGCAGCCGAGGACTAGCGGGTTCGTTCTACGAGCAGTACTTC.

The chain recombines TRBV7-9 with TRBJ2-1; 14 nucleotides align to TRBD2. Trimming removed 3 bases from V and 5 bases from J; junction bases left unmatched: 9. The CDR3 extends over 18 amino acids. The germline V gene encodes CDR1 SEHNR and CDR2 FQNEAQ (reference sequence). The CDR3 sequence is CASSFPGTSGSAHNEQFF. CDR3 in DNA: TGTGCCAGCAGCTTTCCGGGGACTAGCGGGAGTGCCCACAATGAGCAGTTCTTC. Complete variable domain (other parts from reference TRBV7-9 and TRBJ2-1): DTGVSQNPRHKITKRGQNVTFRCDPISEHNRLYWYRQTLGQGPEFLTYFQNEAQLEKSRLLSDRFSAERPKGSFSTLEIQRTEQGDSAMYLCASSFPGTSGSAHNEQFFGPGTRLTVL.

This clone was seen a handful of times. The chain recombines TRBV4-3 with TRBJ1-6; possibly TRBD1 for D (6 bases). Trimming removed 0 bases from V and 10 bases from J, with 19 bases in between. CDR3 length equals 17 residues. The germline CDR1 and CDR2 sequences are LGHNA and YSLEER. The CDR3 DNA is TGCGCCAGCAGCCAAGATCATCGTGGGACAAAGGAATCACCCCTCCACTTT. Amino acid sequence: CASSQDHRGTKESPLHF.

This sequence joins TRBV6-1 and TRBJ1-3; 7 bases line up with TRBD1. V was pared by 3 bases and J by 10 bases, with 12 bases of the junction left unmatched. CDR3 length: 15 amino acids. Per the germline V gene, CDR1 is MNHNS and CDR2 is SASEGT. CDR3 loop: CASSERGQVRWTIYF. The CDR3 DNA reads TGTGCCAGCAGTGAGCGAGGACAGGTTCGATGGACCATATATTTT.

The chain couples TRBV15 to TRBJ1-4, with TRBD1 matching 8 bases. This CDR3 is built from 15 residues. Germline V gene lookup returns CDR1 LNHNV and CDR2 YYDKDF (reference sequence). The J segment lost 7 bases and the V segment lost 1 base, leaving 5 bases of the junction unmatched. CDR3 coding DNA: TGTGCCACCAGCAGAGTCAGGGGGCAAGGTGAAAAACTGTTTTTT. The encoded protein is CATSRVRGQGEKLFF.

This chain links TRBV27 with TRBJ2-7, with 7 bases lining up with TRBD1. The CDR3 consists of 15 residues. J lost 4 bases, V lost 0 bases, and 6 bases had no gene match. The V gene's germline CDR1 is MNHEY and CDR2 SMNVEV (reference sequence). This CDR3 is CASSLSHRGFYEQYF. The CDR3, as DNA: TGTGCCAGCAGTTTATCGCACAGGGGTTTTTACGAGCAGTACTTC.

This clone was observed a handful of times. The chain has TRBV29-1 and TRBJ1-2, with unresolved D. The CDR3 totals 13 residues. The V end was cut by 3 bases, the J end by 6 bases, with 14 bases between. The V gene's germline CDR1 is SQVTM and CDR2 ANQGSEA. The CDR3 sequence is CSVDGPQTDGYTF. DNA of the CDR3: TGCAGCGTTGATGGGCCTCAGACGGATGGCTACACCTTC. Combining the CDR3 with reference TRBV29-1 and TRBJ1-2 gives the whole variable domain SAVISQKPSRDICQRGTSLTIQCQVDSQVTMMFWYRQQPGQSLTLIATANQGSEATYESGFVIDKFPISRPNLTFSTLTVSNMSPEDSSIYLCSVDGPQTDGYTFGSGTRLTVV.

The chain combines TRBV4-2 with TRBJ2-1; no clear D gene. The CDR3 length is 15 residues. Per germline, CDR1 LGHNA and CDR2 YNFKEQ. V dropped 3 bases and J dropped 8 bases, with 17 bases sitting between them. The CDR3 coding sequence is TGTGCCAGCAGCCAGTCCGGGTTTGAGGTCGATGAGCAGTTCTTC. Encoded protein: CASSQSGFEVDEQFF.

The CDR3 loop reads CASSQGSSGYNEQFF. CDR3 in DNA: TGTGCCAGCAGCCAAGGGTCAAGCGGCTACAATGAGCAGTTCTTC. This rearrangement joins TRBV6-1 to TRBJ2-1; D perhaps matches TRBD2 (5 bases). Trimming removed 6 bases at V and 3 bases at J, with 15 bases between. This CDR3 is 15 amino acids long. CDR1 and CDR2 from the germline V gene are MNHNS and SASEGT.

The J gene is TRBJ2-2, the V gene TRBV21-1; TRBD2 was called by the table and not checked on the DNA. TRBV21-1 counts as a pseudogene. The CDR3 contains 16 residues. The CDR3 loop is CASSKEDGRDTGELFF. The CDR3 DNA sequence: TGTGCCAGCAGCAAAGAGGACGGGCGGGACACCGGGGAGCTGTTTTTT.